These 31 T cell receptor beta chains were sequenced from one sample in a study of T cell clonality in common variable immunodeficiency (dated by TCRdb to between 2014 and 2017). Libraries came from the immunoSEQ multiplex PCR assay. TCRdb re-hosts the immuneACCESS table, in-frame sequences only. Its copies lack some clones; in the studies checked, an unresolved V gene accounts for under half of them, and the cause for the rest is not known. This sample shows about 64,000 clones, and none of them turns up only once. About 1.7% of the sample is held by the ten biggest clonotypes. The sequencing sample was made of peripheral blood mononuclear cells. Source of these receptors: a person aged 18 to 69 in good health.

This clone came up many times. Read coverage stops 3 residues before the CDR3 terminus; the germline J gene supplies the remainder. This chain links TRBV30 with TRBJ1-2, with a possible D match to TRBD1 (6 bases). The CDR3 consists of 12 residues. Germline assignment: CDR1 GTSNPN and CDR2 SVGIG (reference sequence). The CDR3 is CAWSVGGGSYTF. Partial CDR3 DNA: TGTGCCTGGAGTGTAGGGGGAGGTTCA.

This clone was observed many times. The CDR3 is cut off 3 residues early in the read; its end comes from the germline J gene. The chain uses TRBV19 and TRBJ2-3; D unclear. Trimming left V 5 bases short and J 3 bases short, with 12 bases between. Germline V gene data show CDR1 as LNHDA and CDR2 as SQIVND (reference sequence). The CDR3 consists of 14 residues. CDR3 DNA (partial): TGTGCCAGTAGTCCGCGGATTTTGACAGATACG. This gives the protein CASSPRILTDT. The entire CDR3 is CASSPRILTDTQYF.

In its sample, this clone was seen many times. The read ends 3 residues early relative to the CDR3; the germline J gene fills the gap. This rearrangement joins TRBV5-1 to TRBJ1-5, with D tentatively TRBD1 (6 bases). Trimming cost V 7 bases and J 5 bases, with 16 bases left between them. The CDR3 covers 14 residues. CDR1 is SGHRS and CDR2 is YFSETQ in the germline V gene. CDR3 in amino acids: CASSLGGGDQPQHF. The DNA read from the CDR3 is TGCGCCAGCTCACTGGGGGGGGGCGATCAGCCC.

This clone occurred many times. The CDR3 is cut off 3 residues early in the read; its end comes from the germline J gene. The chain uses TRBV5-4 and TRBJ1-1; weak D call: TRBD1 (6 bases). Trimming took 4 bases from V and 5 from J, leaving 18 bases between them. CDR3 length equals 15 residues. The germline V gene encodes CDR1 SGHNT and CDR2 YYREEE (reference sequence). CDR3 DNA (partial): TGTGCCAGCAGCGGGGGATCACAGGGTGAAACTGAA. Translating it yields CASSGGSQGETE. The whole CDR3 sequence is CASSGGSQGETEAFF. Together with reference TRBV5-4 and TRBJ1-1, the CDR3 gives the full variable domain: ETGVTQSPTHLIKTRGQQVTLRCSSQSGHNTVSWYQQALGQGPQFIFQYYREEENGRGNFPPRFSGLQFPNYSSELNVNALELDDSALYLCASSGGSQGETEAFFGQGTRLTVV.

This clone was seen at least ten times. From the germline J gene comes the end of the CDR3, since the read stops 3 residues before it. The genes are TRBV10-1 and TRBJ2-3, with 10 bases aligning to TRBD2. Trimming took 8 bases from V and 4 from J; bases not matched to a gene: 12. CDR1 and CDR2 (germline): WNHNN, SYGVQD (reference sequence). This CDR3 has 16 amino acids. The CDR3 bases that were read are TGCGCCAGCTCGGCGGCTAGCGGGAGCGTATCAGATACG. Translation: CASSAASGSVSDT. The CDR3 in full is CASSAASGSVSDTQYF.

Many counts were recorded for this clone. The part of the CDR3 DNA that was read is TGTGCCAGCAGCTTCGGACAGGGAGGGCGTGAAAAA. As protein: CASSFGQGGREK. The full CDR3 is CASSFGQGGREKLFF. The chain recombines TRBV7-9 with TRBJ1-4; 8 bases are shared with TRBD1. The missing CDR3 end, 3 residues past where the read stops, is filled in from the germline J gene. V was pared by 3 bases and J by 7 bases, with 7 bases of the junction left unmatched. This CDR3 has 15 amino acids. Germline loops: CDR1 SEHNR, CDR2 FQNEAQ (reference sequence).

This clone was seen repeatedly, ten times or more. The missing CDR3 end, 3 residues past where the read stops, is filled in from the germline J gene. The chain is built from TRBV2 and TRBJ2-7, with TRBD2 as a possible D gene (6 bases). There are 15 residues in the CDR3. V lost 6 bases and J lost 6, with 21 bases in between. Per germline, CDR1 SNHLY and CDR2 FYNNEI. CDR3 sequence: CASSPRSGSAAEQYF. The sequenced CDR3 bases are TGTGCCAGCAGCCCCCGTAGCGGATCCGCCGCCGAG. The full variable domain, completed using reference TRBV2 and TRBJ2-7, is EPEVTQTPSHQVTQMGQEVILRCVPISNHLYFYWYRQILGQKVEFLVSFYNNEISEKSEIFDDQFSVERPDGSNFTLKIRSTKLEDSAMYFCASSPRSGSAAEQYFGPGTRLTVT.

This clone was counted many times. The read falls 3 residues short of the CDR3 end, and the missing part is taken from the germline J gene. The chain is built from TRBV20-1 and TRBJ2-7; a possible D gene is TRBD2 (5 bases). The ends were cut back, 1 base at V and 4 bases at J, with 20 bases in the middle. CDR1 and CDR2 (germline): DFQATT, SNEGSKA (reference sequence). The CDR3 covers 16 residues. The CDR3 loop reads CSARGRAGETGYEQYF. The sequenced part of the CDR3 DNA is TGCAGTGCTAGAGGTAGGGCCGGGGAGACGGGTTACGAG.

This clone came up many times. The CDR3 goes on 3 residues after the read ends, and that part is filled in from the germline J gene. This sequence joins TRBV5-6 and TRBJ2-7, with 7 positions matching TRBD2. After removal of 3 bases from V and 6 bases from J, the junction contained 9 bases not matched to a gene. CDR1 and CDR2 (germline): SGHDT, YYEEEE. The CDR3 covers 14 residues. CDR3 amino acids: CASSYGRGTGEQYF. The DNA read from the CDR3 is TGTGCCAGCAGCTACGGGCGGGGGACCGGCGAG.

This clone was recorded at least ten times. The read terminates 3 residues ahead of where the CDR3 ends, so the germline J gene completes it. The chain carries TRBV5-1 and TRBJ2-3, with TRBD2 identical over 8 bases. The germline V gene has CDR1 SGHRS and CDR2 YFSETQ. The CDR3 loop spans 16 amino acids. J was trimmed by 3 bases and V by 4 bases; bases with no gene match: 10. The CDR3 DNA, read in part, is TGCGCCAGCAGCCCCGATGCGGGAGGTAGGACAGATACG. Encoded protein: CASSPDAGGRTDT. The complete CDR3 reads CASSPDAGGRTDTQYF.

This clone was observed at least ten times. The sequence runs out 3 residues before the end of the CDR3; the remainder is reconstructed from the germline J gene. This chain joins TRBV5-4 and TRBJ1-6; no clear D. The CDR3 length is 14 residues. Germline CDR1 reads SGHNT; CDR2 reads YYREEE (reference sequence). Trimming took 0 bases from V and 7 from J, leaving 8 bases between them. The sequenced CDR3 bases are TGTGCCAGCAGCTTGGATGGCGGAAATTCACCC. Its translation is CASSLDGGNSP. The CDR3 in its entirety is CASSLDGGNSPLHF.

This clone was detected many times. The DNA ends 3 residues before the CDR3 does, and the rest of the CDR3 is filled in from the germline J gene. The genes are TRBV19 and TRBJ1-5, with 9 nucleotides matching TRBD1. Germline V gene sequence: CDR1 LNHDA, CDR2 SQIVND (reference sequence). The V gene end was trimmed by 8 bases and the J gene end by 3 bases; junction bases not matched to a gene: 8. The CDR3 has 15 residues. The CDR3 sequence: CASSSGTGHNQPQHF. The sequenced CDR3 bases are TGTGCCAGTTCCTCCGGGACAGGGCACAATCAGCCC.

This clone was counted many times. The read ends 3 residues before the CDR3 terminus; that terminus is restored from the germline J gene. The V and J genes are TRBV19 and TRBJ2-7; the match to TRBD1 covers 8 bases. The CDR3 is 15 residues long. Germline V gives CDR1 LNHDA, CDR2 SQIVND (reference sequence). Trimming cost V 3 bases and J 3 bases; bases outside gene matches: 7. The sequenced part of the CDR3 DNA is TGTGCCAGTAGTATTTCGGGACAGGAGGGCTACGAG. This sequence encodes CASSISGQEGYE. The entire CDR3 is CASSISGQEGYEQYF.

This clone was picked up many times. Read data end 3 residues before the CDR3 end; the end is taken from the germline J gene. The chain carries TRBV20-1 and TRBJ2-1, with D possibly TRBD2 on 6 matching bases. Germline loops: CDR1 DFQATT, CDR2 SNEGSKA (reference sequence). Trimming cost V 0 bases and J 0 bases, with 9 bases left between them. The CDR3 length is 15 residues. The covered CDR3 bases are TGCAGTGCTAGAGATCTAGCGAGCTCCTACAATGAG. This gives the protein CSARDLASSYNE. The CDR3 reads in full as CSARDLASSYNEQFF.

The table lists this clone with many counts. The read gets to within 3 residues of the CDR3 end, and the germline J gene fills in the rest. This rearrangement joins TRBV12-3 or TRBV12-4 to TRBJ1-2; D is perhaps TRBD1 (6 bases). The CDR3 has 14 amino acids. This CDR3 is CASLRTLGAGGYTF. The CDR3 bases that were read are TGTGCCAGCCTTAGGACCCTGGGGGCGGGCGGC.

This clone was picked up a small number of times. With the read ending 3 residues before the CDR3 end, the germline J gene is used to fill in that end. The V and J genes are TRBV6-1 and TRBJ1-2; no clear D gene. Germline V gene data show CDR1 as MNHNS and CDR2 as SASEGT. This CDR3 is built from 11 residues. The sequenced part of the CDR3 DNA is TGTGCCAGCAGTGAAGCGCGCGAC. Protein product: CASSEARD. The whole CDR3 protein is CASSEARDYTF.

This clone was observed a few times. The read ends 3 residues shy of where the CDR3 ends; the end is completed using the germline J gene. J is TRBJ2-5 and V is TRBV5-1, with 13 positions matching TRBD2. Germline trimming cut 4 bases from V and 5 bases from J; bases unmatched to any gene: 8. The CDR3 covers 16 residues. Germline V gene data show CDR1 as SGHRS and CDR2 as YFSETQ. The CDR3 region is CASSLGTSGEQETQYF. The sequenced part of the CDR3 DNA is TGCGCCAGCAGCCTCGGGACTAGCGGGGAGCAGGAGACC.

This clone was detected ten times or more. The CDR3 is cut off 3 residues early in the read; its end comes from the germline J gene. The chain joins TRBV9 to TRBJ2-3; 8 positions match TRBD2. Losses at the gene ends were 4 bases for V and 2 bases for J; bases not matched to a gene: 6. The CDR3 has 15 residues. The germline V gene has CDR1 SGDLS and CDR2 YYNGEE. The part of the CDR3 DNA that was read is TGTGCCAGCAGCCCTCGGGGGGGAGACACAGATACG. Its translation is CASSPRGGDTDT. The complete CDR3 reads CASSPRGGDTDTQYF.

This clone was detected ten times or more. Read sequence stops 3 residues before the CDR3 end, and the germline J gene provides the missing end. The chain recombines TRBV20-1 with TRBJ2-2, with D maybe TRBD1 (6 bases). The germline V and J ends were trimmed by 4 bases and 6 bases, with 15 bases remaining between them. Germline CDR1 reads DFQATT; CDR2 reads SNEGSKA (reference sequence). The CDR3 extends over 14 amino acids. CDR3 region: CSAIGQRVAGELFF. CDR3 bases read: TGCAGTGCTATAGGACAGAGAGTGGCCGGGGAG.

This clone was observed many times. The read ends 3 residues before the CDR3 terminus; that terminus is restored from the germline J gene. This sequence joins TRBV6-1 and TRBJ1-5, with 10 bases lining up with TRBD1. This CDR3 spans 15 amino acids. Trimming took 2 bases from V and 6 from J; bases not matched to a gene: 4. Germline CDR1 MNHNS, CDR2 SASEGT. CDR3 DNA, as far as it was read: TGTGCCAGCAGTGAACAGACAGGGGGCGGTCAGCCC. Protein: CASSEQTGGGQP. The full CDR3 sequence reads CASSEQTGGGQPQHF.

In this sample, this clone turned up many times. Read sequence stops 3 residues before the CDR3 end, and the germline J gene provides the missing end. This chain uses TRBV5-1 with TRBJ2-2; D might be TRBD1 (5 bases). Germline CDR1 is SGHRS and CDR2 is YFSETQ. Trimming stripped 4 bases from V and 1 base from J, with 8 bases between. The length of the CDR3 is 14 residues. CDR3 DNA (partial): TGCGCCAGCAGCCCCCAGGGGAACACCGGGGAG. Encoded protein: CASSPQGNTGE. The full CDR3 protein is CASSPQGNTGELFF.

This clone was counted many times. The sequenced fragment ends 3 residues before the CDR3 boundary, so the rest is inferred from the germline J gene. The chain couples TRBV20-1 to TRBJ2-1, with 10 bases lining up with TRBD2. The germline CDR1 and CDR2 sequences are DFQATT and SNEGSKA (reference sequence). The CDR3 totals 15 residues. The V and J ends lost 0 bases and 8 bases, in that order; junction bases with no gene match: 7. CDR3 protein: CSARELAGYPHEQFF. The DNA read from the CDR3 is TGCAGTGCTAGAGAACTAGCGGGGTACCCCCATGAG.

In its sample, this clone was seen many times. The DNA ends 3 residues before the CDR3 does, and the rest of the CDR3 is filled in from the germline J gene. V is TRBV2 and J is TRBJ2-7; D uncertain. Germline V gene lookup returns CDR1 SNHLY and CDR2 FYNNEI. Trimming left V 6 bases short and J 3 bases short, with 6 bases between. CDR3 length equals 11 residues. CDR3 sequence: CASSELYEQYF. The part of the CDR3 DNA that was read is TGTGCCAGCAGCGAGCTCTACGAG.

This clone has ten or more counts. The read terminates 3 residues ahead of where the CDR3 ends, so the germline J gene completes it. The J gene is TRBJ1-1, the V gene TRBV12-3 or TRBV12-4; a possible D gene is TRBD1 (5 bases). V was pared by 4 bases and J by 1 base, with 7 bases between. The CDR3 covers 13 residues. The CDR3 is CASSYTGNTEAFF. The sequenced part of the CDR3 DNA is TGTGCCAGCAGTTACACAGGGAACACTGAA.

This clone has ten or more counts. The read terminates 3 residues before the CDR3 end, so the remaining end is supplied by the germline J gene. This sequence joins TRBV19 and TRBJ2-2, with a weak D call TRBD2 (6 bases). V was trimmed by 3 bases and J by 6 bases, leaving 23 bases between them. In germline, CDR1 is LNHDA, CDR2 SQIVND (reference sequence). The CDR3 consists of 18 residues. CDR3 loop: CASSIFMGGRNSAGELFF. The CDR3 DNA, read in part, is TGTGCCAGTAGTATCTTCATGGGGGGTCGGAATAGCGCCGGGGAG.

This clone was seen repeatedly, ten times or more. The read gets to within 3 residues of the CDR3 end, and the germline J gene fills in the rest. This chain connects TRBV19 to TRBJ1-1, with D unclear. Germline V lookup: CDR1 LNHDA, CDR2 SQIVND (reference sequence). The CDR3 has 12 amino acids. The CDR3 sequence is CASSIVKGEAFF. The part of the CDR3 DNA that was read is TGTGCCAGTAGTATCGTGAAGGGCGAA.

In its sample, this clone was seen many times. The read terminates 3 residues ahead of where the CDR3 ends, so the germline J gene completes it. The J gene is TRBJ2-2, the V gene TRBV10-1, with a possible D match to TRBD1 (6 bases). Germline CDR1 and CDR2: WNHNN and SYGVQD (reference sequence). The CDR3 has 16 amino acids. Trimming stripped 2 bases from V and 1 base from J, with 11 bases between. CDR3 protein: CASSEPTGENTGELFF. The CDR3 DNA, read in part, is TGCGCCAGCAGTGAGCCGACAGGCGAGAACACCGGGGAG.

This clone was counted a few times. The CDR3 end is not reached by the read, which stops 3 residues before it; the germline J gene fills it in. The chain is built from TRBV19 and TRBJ1-1; 7 positions match TRBD1. CDR1 and CDR2 from the germline V gene are LNHDA and SQIVND (reference sequence). This CDR3 has 13 amino acids. The CDR3 region is CASSRDSLYEAFF. The covered CDR3 bases are TGTGCCAGTAGTAGGGACAGCTTATACGAG.

Many counts were recorded for this clone. Read sequence stops 3 residues before the CDR3 end, and the germline J gene provides the missing end. The chain carries TRBV19 and TRBJ1-2; 11 nucleotides align to TRBD1. There are 17 residues in the CDR3. V dropped 5 bases and J dropped 4; count of bases not matched to a gene: 12. In germline, CDR1 is LNHDA, CDR2 SQIVND (reference sequence). The covered CDR3 bases are TGTGCCAGTAGTTATGGGACAGGGGGTCCCTCCCTCTATGGC. This codes for CASSYGTGGPSLYG. The whole CDR3 sequence is CASSYGTGGPSLYGYTF. The full variable domain, with the rest looked up from reference TRBV19 and TRBJ1-2, is DGGITQSPKYLFRKEGQNVTLSCEQNLNHDAMYWYRQDPGQGLRLIYYSQIVNDFQKGDIAEGYSVSREKKESFPLTVTSAQKNPTAFYLCASSYGTGGPSLYGYTFGSGTRLTVV.

This clone was seen a handful of times. The observed sequence ends 3 residues before the CDR3 terminus, with the missing tail filled in from the germline J gene. Other nucleotide sequences in the sample specify the same CDR3. V and J are TRBV13 and TRBJ2-7, with D possibly TRBD2 on 6 matching bases. Germline lookup yields CDR1 PRHDT and CDR2 FYEKMQ (reference sequence). The CDR3 spans 12 residues. Trimming left V 3 bases short and J 4 bases short, with 7 bases between. The CDR3 sequence: CASSLRGYEQYF. CDR3 DNA, as far as it was read: TGTGCCAGCAGCTTGCGGGGTTACGAG.

There are many counts of this clone. The read terminates 3 residues before the CDR3 end, so the remaining end is supplied by the germline J gene. The gene calls are TRBV19 and TRBJ2-3; TRBD1 or TRBD2 may be the D gene (6 bases each). Trimming cost V 7 bases and J 2 bases, with 10 bases left between them. Germline V gene lookup returns CDR1 LNHDA and CDR2 SQIVND (reference sequence). The CDR3 extends over 13 amino acids. CDR3 residues: CASNAGHTDTQYF. The CDR3 bases that were read are TGTGCCAGTAATGCGGGACACACAGATACG. Based on the CDR3 plus reference TRBV19 and TRBJ2-3, the full variable domain is DGGITQSPKYLFRKEGQNVTLSCEQNLNHDAMYWYRQDPGQGLRLIYYSQIVNDFQKGDIAEGYSVSREKKESFPLTVTSAQKNPTAFYLCASNAGHTDTQYFGPGTRLTVL.